This record concerns one T cell receptor beta chain sequence. These data are taken from a study of control samples from healthy donors and cancer patients. Sequenced by immunoSEQ multiplex PCR; TCRdb stores in-frame clones only, minus some. The sample yields around 80,000 clones, about 95% seen once. This CDR3 comprises 11 residues. Trimming pared 6 bases from V and 4 bases from J, leaving 7 bases between. CDR1 is MNHEY and CDR2 is SMNVEV in the germline V gene (reference sequence). This receptor was identified in a woman in her twenties or thirties in good health. This sequence joins TRBV27 and TRBJ2-7, with unresolved D. Sample: blood. The CDR3 is CASRSQYEQYV. DNA of the CDR3: TGTGCCAGCAGGTCCCAGTACGAGCAGTACGTC.